A single sample gave rise to the 21 T cell receptor beta chains below, sequenced in a study of cytomegalovirus exposure and HLA in healthy donors. It was with 60 Vbeta and 13 Jbeta primers that the PCR ran. Sequencing used immunoSEQ multiplex PCR; TCRdb keeps in-frame clones, though not all of them. The repertoire holds some 140,000 clones, with approximately 80% as singletons. Sequencing was done on a sample of PBMCs. The receptor source for this set is a woman between 50 and 59 years old in good health and CMV-seropositive.

The V gene is TRBV7-2, the J gene TRBJ1-5; maybe TRBD1 (6 bases). Trimming took off 1 base at V and 2 bases at J, with 9 bases between the two ends. The CDR3 loop spans 15 amino acids. From germline, CDR1 is SGHTA and CDR2 FQGNSA. Here the CDR3 reads CASSLGRGGNQPQHF. DNA for the CDR3: TGTGCCAGCAGCTTAGGCAGGGGTGGCAATCAGCCCCAGCATTTT.

The chain carries TRBV10-2 and TRBJ2-6; 8 bases match TRBD1. The CDR3 sequence is 19 residues long. Germline lookup yields CDR1 WSHSY and CDR2 SAAADI. Unmatched junction bases numbered 11, after V lost 3 bases and J lost 1 base. CDR3 sequence reads: CASSEGQGFFLSGANVLTF. The CDR3 nucleotides are TGCGCCAGCAGTGAAGGACAGGGATTTTTCTTGTCTGGGGCCAACGTCCTGACTTTC.

The gene calls are TRBV4-1 and TRBJ2-2, with TRBD1 identical over 9 bases. The CDR3 contains 15 residues. V lost 6 bases and J lost 0; bases outside the gene matches: 2. The germline gives CDR1 MGHRA, CDR2 YSYEKL. Here the CDR3 reads CASSRTGANTGELFF. The CDR3 DNA reads as TGCGCCAGCAGTCGGACAGGGGCGAACACCGGGGAGCTGTTTTTT.

The CDR3 DNA reads as TGTGCCAGCAGTGAACCGGGGATGCTGGCTTTCTTT. This gives the protein CASSEPGMLAFF. The chain is built from TRBV2 and TRBJ1-1, with no clear D. V was trimmed by 2 bases and J by 11 bases, leaving 12 bases between them. The CDR3 consists of 12 residues. Germline values: CDR1 SNHLY, CDR2 FYNNEI.

This clone was seen more than once but under ten times. The V and J genes are TRBV15 and TRBJ1-5; 8 bases fit TRBD1. The junction had 13 bases not matched to a gene; V was cut back by 11 bases and J by 7 bases. The CDR3 is 14 residues long. Per the germline V gene, CDR1 is LNHNV and CDR2 is YYDKDF (reference sequence). In DNA, the CDR3 is TGTGCCGCCTCCGGGACAGGTCTAGGGCAGCCCCAGCATTTT. Protein sequence: CAASGTGLGQPQHF. The variable domain in full, with the rest retrieved from reference TRBV15 and TRBJ1-5, is DAMVIQNPRYQVTQFGKPVTLSCSQTLNHNVMYWYQQKSSQAPKLLFHYYDKDFNNEADTPDNFQSRRPNTSFCFLDIRSPGLGDTAMYLCAASGTGLGQPQHFGDGTRLSIL.

The table lists this clone with a count of one. The genes are TRBV28 and TRBJ1-5; weak D call: TRBD1 (5 bases). V was clipped by 2 bases and J by 2 bases, with 10 bases between them. Germline loops: CDR1 MDHEN, CDR2 SYDVKM. The CDR3 consists of 15 residues. The DNA for the CDR3 is TGTGCCAGCAGTTTAGGTATCAGGGGCAATCAGCCCCAGCATTTT. Its protein product is CASSLGIRGNQPQHF.

In this sample, this clone turned up once. The CDR3: CASSLAGSRSSGNTIYF. The CDR3 DNA reads as TGTGCCAGCAGCTTAGCGGGAAGCAGGAGCTCTGGAAACACCATATATTTT. The chain is built from TRBV7-3 and TRBJ1-3; D is uncertain. The CDR3 is 17 amino acids. The germline V and J ends were trimmed by 2 bases and 0 bases, with 14 bases remaining between them. Per germline, CDR1 SGHTA and CDR2 FQGTGA.

In its sample, this clone was seen a few times. The rearrangement links TRBV5-1 to TRBJ2-5, with D possibly being TRBD1 (5 bases). Germline CDR1 SGHRS, CDR2 YFSETQ. The CDR3 extends over 14 amino acids. Trimming stripped 1 base from V and 3 bases from J, with 10 bases between. CDR3 nucleotides: TGCGCCAGCAGCTTGAGACAGCCCAAAGAGACCCAGTACTTC. It yields the protein CASSLRQPKETQYF.

V usage is TRBV4-3 and J usage is TRBJ2-6, with a possible D match to TRBD2 (6 bases). Trimming shortened V by 4 bases and J by 1 base, and 11 bases separated the two germline ends. The CDR3 is made up of 16 amino acids. CDR1 and CDR2 from the germline V gene are LGHNA and YSLEER. CDR3 coding DNA: TGCGCCAGCAGCCCAGGGAGGACGTCTGGGGCCAACGTCCTGACTTTC. It specifies CASSPGRTSGANVLTF.

The chain carries TRBV6-5 and TRBJ2-1; TRBD1 is a possible D gene (5 bases). V was pared by 6 bases and J by 5 bases, with 11 bases between. The V gene's germline CDR1 is MNHEY and CDR2 SVGAGI. The CDR3 sequence is 13 residues long. DNA of the CDR3: TGTGCCAGCAGAATGGGGCCTGACAATGAGCAGTTCTTC. Amino acid sequence: CASRMGPDNEQFF.

This clone was observed a few times. This sequence joins TRBV9 and TRBJ2-5; TRBD2 aligns across 8 bases. Germline-derived CDR1 and CDR2 are SGDLS and YYNGEE. V gave up 4 bases and J gave up 5 bases; unmatched junction bases: 10. This CDR3 has 15 amino acids. CDR3 nucleotides: TGTGCCAGCAGCCGACGGGGGACTAGAGGGGAGACCCAGTACTTC. Encoded protein: CASSRRGTRGETQYF. Full variable domain (remainder filled in from reference TRBV9 and TRBJ2-5): DSGVTQTPKHLITATGQRVTLRCSPRSGDLSVYWYQQSLDQGLQFLIQYYNGEERAKGNILERFSAQQFPDLHSELNLSSLELGDSALYFCASSRRGTRGETQYFGPGTRLLVL.

J is TRBJ1-4 and V is TRBV18; no definite D call. Trimming left V 0 bases short and J 0 bases short, with 2 bases between. The CDR3 totals 14 residues. The germline gives CDR1 KGHSH, CDR2 LQKENI. The CDR3 DNA follows: TGTGCCAGCTCACCACCCTCAACTAATGAAAAACTGTTTTTT. It specifies CASSPPSTNEKLFF.

This rearrangement joins TRBV7-8 to TRBJ1-3, with 8 bases lining up with TRBD1. The junction had 14 bases not matched to a gene; V was cut back by 5 bases and J by 2 bases. CDR3 length equals 18 residues. CDR1 is SGHVS, CDR2 FQNEAQ, per germline. The CDR3 sequence is CASSPGKGQGLAGNTIYF. CDR3 DNA sequence: TGTGCCAGCAGCCCAGGAAAAGGACAGGGTCTCGCTGGAAACACCATATATTTT.

The chain employs TRBV7-9 and TRBJ2-7; 9 bases map to TRBD1. The CDR3 has 15 residues. The junction had 11 bases not matched to a gene; V was cut back by 4 bases and J by 7 bases. In germline, CDR1 is SEHNR, CDR2 FQNEAQ (reference sequence). CDR3 amino acids: CASSSQDRGPPEQYF. CDR3 bases: TGTGCCAGCAGCTCCCAGGACAGGGGCCCACCTGAGCAGTACTTC.

The V call is TRBV7-9, the J call TRBJ1-2; the D gene is possibly TRBD1 (6 bases). Trimming took 8 bases from V and 4 from J, leaving 11 bases between them. The CDR3 covers 12 residues. From germline, CDR1 is SEHNR and CDR2 FQNEAQ (reference sequence). DNA for the CDR3: TGTGCCAGCGGCCCAGGGGCCTATGGCTACACCTTC. Protein sequence: CASGPGAYGYTF.

As regards this clone: This same CDR3 is encoded by further DNA sequences in the sample. The chain recombines TRBV2 with TRBJ2-5; 8 nucleotides agree with TRBD2. The junction had 8 bases not matched to a gene; V was cut back by 0 bases and J by 5 bases. The germline V gene has CDR1 SNHLY and CDR2 FYNNEI. This CDR3 comprises 16 residues. This CDR3 reads CASSEAIGTRWETQYF. CDR3 bases: TGTGCCAGCAGTGAAGCAATCGGGACTAGGTGGGAGACCCAGTACTTC.

This clone was detected once. The chain carries TRBV6-1 and TRBJ1-5, with D hard to call. V lost 0 bases and J lost 2, with 11 bases in between. CDR1 and CDR2 (germline): MNHNS, SASEGT. The CDR3 loop spans 16 amino acids. The CDR3: CASSEALLTGNQPQHF. The CDR3, as DNA: TGTGCCAGCAGTGAAGCGCTTTTAACAGGCAATCAGCCCCAGCATTTT.

CDR3 loop: CASSPGQGGNTIYF. In DNA, the CDR3 is TGTGCCAGCTCACCGGGACAGGGGGGAAACACCATATATTTT. V gene TRBV18 combines with J gene TRBJ1-3, with 10 bases aligning to TRBD1. V was pared by 3 bases and J by 4 bases, with 0 bases of the junction left unmatched. In germline, CDR1 is KGHSH, CDR2 LQKENI. CDR3 length: 14 amino acids.

This CDR3 is CASSEGYSTEAFF. The CDR3 nucleotides read TGTGCCAGCTCAGAGGGATACAGCACTGAAGCTTTCTTT. V and J are TRBV6-1 and TRBJ1-1; D is unclear. Trimming cost V 8 bases and J 4 bases, with 14 bases left between them. Looked up from germline, CDR1 is MNHNS and CDR2 is SASEGT. The CDR3 covers 13 residues.

There are a few counts of this clone. The chain combines TRBV9 with TRBJ1-4; no definite D call. CDR1 is SGDLS and CDR2 is YYNGEE in the germline V gene. Trimming removed 3 bases at V and 5 bases at J, with 14 bases between. The CDR3 is 15 residues long. The CDR3 DNA reads as TGTGCCAGCAGCGGACCCGGACTTGGGAATGAAAAACTGTTTTTT. This codes for CASSGPGLGNEKLFF.

Notes on this clone: A junction end diverges from the germline sequence, so it may reflect a read error. The CDR3 DNA reads TGTTCCAGCAGCCTGGACAGGGCGAGCTCTGGAAACACCATATATTTT. This encodes CSSSLDRASSGNTIYF. The rearrangement joins TRBV7-9 to TRBJ1-3, with 8 bases that match TRBD1. CDR1 and CDR2 from the germline V gene are SEHNR and FQNEAQ (reference sequence). The CDR3 has 16 residues. Full variable domain (missing parts from reference TRBV7-9 and TRBJ1-3): DTGVSQNPRHKITKRGQNVTFRCDPISEHNRLYWYRQTLGQGPEFLTYFQNEAQLEKSRLLSDRFSAERPKGSFSTLEIQRTEQGDSAMYLCSSSLDRASSGNTIYFGEGSWLTVV.